One and the same sample provided the 27 T cell receptor beta chains below, sequenced in a study of regulatory T cells in long-lasting Graves disease. Arm-PCR of CDR3 regions and iRepertoire HTBI primers were used to build TCR beta libraries. Each CDR3 protein is one row after TCRdb ran MiXCR on the multiplex PCR reads. The sample records over 650,000 distinct CDR3 sequences, 30% being singletons. Regarding time point: persistent/refractory GD, antithyroid drugs over 5 years with positive TRAb. PBMC RNA served as the TCR library source. The sample was peripheral blood mononuclear cells (PBMCs), taken when the disease was refractory, from a patient treated with antithyroid drugs. The receptors stem from a female donor with Graves disease.

The chain combines TRBV19 with TRBJ1-6; D uncertain. The CDR3 consists of 13 residues. V was cut by 5 bases and J by 10 bases, with 12 bases left in between. The germline gives CDR1 LNHDA, CDR2 SQIVND (reference sequence). CDR3 nucleotide sequence: TGTGCCAGTAGTTCAGATGTCGTATCACCCCTCCACTTT. Translated, it gives CASSSDVVSPLHF.

The chain employs TRBV5-1 and TRBJ1-1; tentative D call: TRBD1 (5 bases). V was pared by 4 bases and J by 5 bases, with 15 bases between. In germline, CDR1 is SGHRS, CDR2 YFSETQ. The CDR3 consists of 14 residues. CDR3 bases: TGCGCCAGCAGCCTGCTGACTCAGGGAACTGAAGCTTTCTTT. It is translated as CASSLLTQGTEAFF.

The chain recombines TRBV3-1 with TRBJ1-3; D is uncertain. V was clipped by 5 bases and J by 8 bases, with 7 bases between them. In germline, CDR1 is LGHDT, CDR2 YNNKEL (reference sequence). The CDR3 contains 11 residues. The CDR3 DNA follows: TGTGCCAGCAGCAAGGGTGACACCATATATTTT. Translation: CASSKGDTIYF.

This clonotype has only a few counts. CDR3 sequence reads: CASSQRQGGSYEQYF. CDR3 DNA sequence: TGCGCCAGCAGCCAACGACAGGGGGGGAGTTACGAGCAGTACTTC. The rearrangement links TRBV4-1 to TRBJ2-7; 9 positions match TRBD1. CDR3 size: 15 residues. Germline CDR1 is MGHRA and CDR2 is YSYEKL. The ends lost 2 bases at V and 4 bases at J; junction bases unmatched: 6.

This clonotype was seen a few times. The CDR3 coding sequence is TGCAGTGCTAGAGAGACAGCTAACTATGGCTACACCTTC. This encodes CSARETANYGYTF. V usage is TRBV20-1 and J usage is TRBJ1-2; weak D call: TRBD1 (5 bases). CDR3 length equals 13 residues. Deletions cut 0 bases from V and 0 bases from J, with 5 bases between. Germline CDR1 reads DFQATT; CDR2 reads SNEGSKA (reference sequence).

The rearrangement links TRBV20-1 to TRBJ1-1; the D is unclear. CDR1 is DFQATT and CDR2 is SNEGSKA in the germline V gene (reference sequence). The CDR3 contains 11 residues. Trimming removed 3 bases at V and 7 bases at J, with 9 bases between. CDR3 in DNA: TGCAGTGCTAGTCGAACGAATGAAGCTTTCTTT. Protein sequence: CSASRTNEAFF.

Remarks on this clonotype: This probably arose from a read error, given a far larger clone one base away. The chain employs TRBV6-9 and TRBJ1-2; 11 nucleotides agree with TRBD1. V shed 4 bases, J shed 4 bases, and the junction held 2 bases outside the gene matches. The CDR3 spans 14 residues. Germline V CDR1 and CDR2: MNHGY, SVAAGI. The CDR3 coding sequence is TGTGCCAGCAGTTTTGGGACAGGGGGCTATGGCTACACCTTC. Its translation is CASSFGTGGYGYTF.

CDR3 in DNA: TGTGCCAGCAGCTACCCTGGAGGGTTTGGCTACACCTTC. Translation: CASSYPGGFGYTF. The chain employs TRBV7-6 and TRBJ1-2; D unclear. Trimming removed 4 bases from V and 7 bases from J, with 13 bases in between. Germline values: CDR1 SGHVS, CDR2 FNYEAQ. The CDR3 runs 13 residues.

The chain employs TRBV29-1 and TRBJ1-2, with 10 bases lining up with TRBD1. Germline V lookup: CDR1 SQVTM, CDR2 ANQGSEA. The CDR3 covers 14 residues. With V trimmed by 8 bases and J by 6 bases, 12 bases remained unmatched. The CDR3 DNA sequence: TGCAGCACCGCGGGGGACAGGGGCCGACATGGCTACACCTTC. Amino acids: CSTAGDRGRHGYTF.

This clonotype was observed at least ten times. This rearrangement joins TRBV2 to TRBJ1-2, with D unclear. Looked up from germline, CDR1 is SNHLY and CDR2 is FYNNEI. There are 14 residues in the CDR3. V dropped 9 bases and J dropped 0 bases, with 14 bases sitting between them. The CDR3 here is CASLAPPPNYGYTF. CDR3 in DNA: TGTGCCAGTCTGGCCCCGCCACCTAACTATGGCTACACCTTC.

The genes are TRBV4-1 and TRBJ2-7, with 7 bases matching TRBD1. This CDR3 spans 12 amino acids. Germline V gene sequence: CDR1 MGHRA, CDR2 YSYEKL. V was clipped by 6 bases and J by 4 bases; unmatched bases: 3. CDR3 residues: CASRGQTYEQYF. The CDR3 region has the DNA TGCGCCAGCAGGGGACAGACTTACGAGCAGTACTTC.

The rearrangement joins TRBV6-2 or TRBV6-3 to TRBJ2-2; D is possibly TRBD2 (5 bases). Trimming stripped 3 bases from V and 5 bases from J, with 13 bases between. This CDR3 region has 15 residues. The germline V gene has CDR1 MNHEY and CDR2 SVGEGT. CDR3 coding DNA: TGTGCCAGCAGTTATACCACCGGGGTAACCGGGGAGCTGTTTTTT. Translation: CASSYTTGVTGELFF.

The genes are TRBV5-1 and TRBJ1-2; a weak D match, TRBD1 (5 bases). The CDR3 sequence is 15 residues long. The germline CDR1 and CDR2 sequences are SGHRS and YFSETQ. The ends were cut back, 0 bases at V and 7 bases at J, with 16 bases in the middle. CDR3 protein: CASSLDAQGGGGYTF. The DNA for the CDR3 is TGCGCCAGCAGCTTGGATGCTCAGGGCGGGGGTGGCTACACCTTC.

This rearrangement joins TRBV7-9 to TRBJ1-2; 7 bases fit TRBD1. Germline values: CDR1 SEHNR, CDR2 FQNEAQ (reference sequence). J was trimmed by 4 bases and V by 1 base; bases with no gene match: 6. There are 15 residues in the CDR3. The CDR3 DNA reads as TGTGCCAGCAGCTTAGGTGGGACAGATATCTATGGCTACACCTTC. Protein: CASSLGGTDIYGYTF.

This clonotype was recorded at least ten times. The chain uses TRBV7-2 and TRBJ2-2, with D possibly being TRBD2 (6 bases). This CDR3 is 14 amino acids long. Germline CDR1 SGHTA, CDR2 FQGNSA. The V end was cut by 6 bases, the J end by 4 bases, with 12 bases between. CDR3 DNA sequence: TGTGCCAGCAGTGGGCTAGCGAGCACCGGGGAGCTGTTTTTT. Translating it yields CASSGLASTGELFF. Full variable domain (rest looked up from reference TRBV7-2 and TRBJ2-2): GAGVSQSPSNKVTEKGKDVELRCDPISGHTALYWYRQSLGQGLEFLIYFQGNSAPDKSGLPSDRFSAERTGGSVSTLTIQRTQQEDSAVYLCASSGLASTGELFFGEGSRLTVL.

This clonotype was seen at least ten times. The gene calls are TRBV12-3 or TRBV12-4 and TRBJ1-2, with TRBD1 matching over 9 bases. Trimming at V came to 5 bases and at J to 4 bases, leaving 8 bases not matched to a gene. This CDR3 region has 15 residues. This chain's CDR3 is CASSALGQGGYGYTF. The CDR3 DNA sequence: TGTGCCAGCAGTGCGCTGGGACAGGGTGGCTATGGCTACACCTTC.

V and J are TRBV20-1 and TRBJ1-6; no firm D call. Germline assignment: CDR1 DFQATT and CDR2 SNEGSKA (reference sequence). The ends were cut back, 0 bases at V and 8 bases at J, with 8 bases in the middle. The CDR3 contains 13 residues. CDR3 protein: CSAREVIHSPLHF. CDR3 nucleotides: TGCAGTGCTAGAGAGGTCATCCATTCACCCCTCCACTTT.

The chain carries TRBV20-1 and TRBJ1-1; TRBD1 agrees at 8 bases. This CDR3 comprises 13 residues. J was trimmed by 10 bases and V by 6 bases; bases with no gene match: 13. CDR1 and CDR2 from the germline V gene are DFQATT and SNEGSKA (reference sequence). CDR3 in DNA: TGCAGTGCCAGGACAGGGTACGACGTTGGAGCTTTCTTT. Translation: CSARTGYDVGAFF.

The V and J genes are TRBV6-1 and TRBJ1-2, with D uncertain. Germline-derived CDR1 and CDR2 are MNHNS and SASEGT. The CDR3 runs 14 residues. The V end was cut by 4 bases, the J end by 7 bases, with 16 bases between. The CDR3 DNA follows: TGTGCCAGCAGTGCGACCGGGCCTGGCGGTGGCTACACCTTC. It is translated as CASSATGPGGGYTF.

The chain has TRBV20-1 and TRBJ1-5; tentative D call: TRBD1 (5 bases). This CDR3 comprises 15 residues. V gave up 8 bases and J gave up 2 bases, with 19 bases separating them. Germline assignment: CDR1 DFQATT and CDR2 SNEGSKA (reference sequence). CDR3 in amino acids: CSSPRGGSGNQPQHF. CDR3 DNA: TGCAGTTCTCCCCGCGGGGGTAGTGGCAATCAGCCCCAGCATTTT.

There are a few counts of this clonotype. The chain carries TRBV30 and TRBJ1-1; perhaps TRBD1 as D (5 bases). V gave up 3 bases and J gave up 1 base, with 12 bases separating them. CDR1 is GTSNPN, CDR2 SVGIG, per germline (reference sequence). This CDR3 is 14 amino acids long. CDR3 sequence (DNA): TGTGCCTGGAGCGGGGGACTGTCGAACACTGAAGCTTTCTTT. This translates into CAWSGGLSNTEAFF.

Notes on this clonotype: This could be a read error, since a much larger clone is one nucleotide away. V is TRBV11-2 and J is TRBJ2-2, with 7 bases lining up with TRBD1. CDR3 length: 14 residues. Germline CDR1 is SGHAT and CDR2 is FQNNGV. CDR3 sequence: CASTRTGNTGELLF. CDR3 in DNA: TGTGCCAGCACCCGGACAGGAAACACCGGGGAGCTGCTTTTT.

The CDR3 loop reads CASSSRLGGPGELFF. In DNA form, the CDR3 reads TGCGCCAGCAGCTCACGGCTAGGAGGGCCCGGGGAGCTGTTTTTT. The V gene is TRBV5-1, the J gene TRBJ2-2; D is possibly TRBD2 (6 bases). V was clipped by 3 bases and J by 6 bases, with 15 bases between them. In germline, CDR1 is SGHRS, CDR2 YFSETQ. The CDR3 totals 15 residues.

The table lists this clonotype with a few counts. This sequence joins TRBV28 and TRBJ1-5; D is undetermined. The CDR3 runs 11 residues. CDR1 and CDR2 (germline): MDHEN, SYDVKM. The ends were cut back, 10 bases at V and 6 bases at J, with 10 bases in the middle. The CDR3 reads CATSWRQPQHF. As DNA, the CDR3 is TGTGCCACGTCGTGGCGTCAGCCCCAGCATTTT.

This clonotype has only a few counts. This chain uses TRBV5-1 with TRBJ1-4, with 9 bases identical to TRBD1. The trim removed 2 bases at V and 5 bases at J, leaving 7 bases unmatched. This CDR3 region has 16 residues. Germline CDR1 is SGHRS and CDR2 is YFSETQ. The CDR3 loop is CASSFHSGTGNEKLFF. The CDR3 DNA is TGCGCCAGCAGCTTCCATTCCGGGACAGGGAATGAAAAACTGTTTTTT.

This clonotype has just a few counts. The chain is built from TRBV29-1 and TRBJ2-5, with TRBD1 matching over 9 bases. The germline V gene has CDR1 SQVTM and CDR2 ANQGSEA. This CDR3 region has 13 residues. V dropped 4 bases and J dropped 7; count of bases not matched to a gene: 7. The CDR3 DNA follows: TGCAGCGTTGGTGAGGGACAGGGAAGGACCCAGTACTTC. This translates into CSVGEGQGRTQYF. The full variable domain, rest sourced from reference TRBV29-1 and TRBJ2-5, is SAVISQKPSRDICQRGTSLTIQCQVDSQVTMMFWYRQQPGQSLTLIATANQGSEATYESGFVIDKFPISRPNLTFSTLTVSNMSPEDSSIYLCSVGEGQGRTQYFGPGTRLLVL.

This clonotype was detected many times. The chain links TRBV6-1 to TRBJ1-2; 7 bases are a match to TRBD1. The germline CDR1 and CDR2 sequences are MNHNS and SASEGT. Trimming cost V 6 bases and J 3 bases; bases outside gene matches: 7. The CDR3 spans 14 residues. CDR3 residues: CASRVDRDHYGYTF. For the CDR3, the DNA is TGTGCCAGCAGGGTTGACAGGGATCACTATGGCTACACCTTC.